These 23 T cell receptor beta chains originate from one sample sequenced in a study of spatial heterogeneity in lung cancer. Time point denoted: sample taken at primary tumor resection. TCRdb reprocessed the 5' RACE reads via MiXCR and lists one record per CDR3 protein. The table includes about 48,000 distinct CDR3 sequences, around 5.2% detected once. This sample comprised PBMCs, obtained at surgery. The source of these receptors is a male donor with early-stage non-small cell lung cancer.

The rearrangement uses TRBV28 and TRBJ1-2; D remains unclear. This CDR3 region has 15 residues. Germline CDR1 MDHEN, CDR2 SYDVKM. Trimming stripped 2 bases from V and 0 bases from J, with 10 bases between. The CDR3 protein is CASSLRGTPNYGYTF. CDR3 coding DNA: TGTGCCAGCAGTTTACGAGGTACTCCTAACTATGGCTACACCTTC.

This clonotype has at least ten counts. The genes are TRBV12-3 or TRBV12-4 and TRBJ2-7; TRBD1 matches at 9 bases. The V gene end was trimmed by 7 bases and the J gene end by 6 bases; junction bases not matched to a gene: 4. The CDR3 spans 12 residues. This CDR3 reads CASNQDRGEQYF. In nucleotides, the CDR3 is TGTGCCAGCAACCAGGACAGGGGCGAGCAGTACTTC.

The CDR3 loop is CATSALLNTEAFF. The CDR3 DNA is TGTGCCACCAGCGCCCTCTTGAACACTGAAGCTTTCTTT. The rearrangement joins TRBV15 to TRBJ1-1; no firm D call. Germline CDR1 LNHNV, CDR2 YYDKDF (reference sequence). The CDR3 is made up of 13 amino acids. Trimming removed 5 bases at V and 0 bases at J, with 7 bases between.

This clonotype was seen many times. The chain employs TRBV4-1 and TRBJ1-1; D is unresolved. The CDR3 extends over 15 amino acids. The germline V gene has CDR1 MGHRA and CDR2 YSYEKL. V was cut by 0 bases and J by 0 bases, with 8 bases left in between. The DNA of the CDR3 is TGCGCCAGCAGCCAAGAAGGAATTTTGAACACTGAAGCTTTCTTT. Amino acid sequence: CASSQEGILNTEAFF.

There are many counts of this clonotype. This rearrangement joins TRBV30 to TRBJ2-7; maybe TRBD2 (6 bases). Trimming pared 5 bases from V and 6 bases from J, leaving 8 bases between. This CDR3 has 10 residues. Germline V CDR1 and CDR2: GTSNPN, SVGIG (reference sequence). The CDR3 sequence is CAWGRPEQYF. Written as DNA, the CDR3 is TGTGCCTGGGGGAGGCCCGAGCAGTACTTC.

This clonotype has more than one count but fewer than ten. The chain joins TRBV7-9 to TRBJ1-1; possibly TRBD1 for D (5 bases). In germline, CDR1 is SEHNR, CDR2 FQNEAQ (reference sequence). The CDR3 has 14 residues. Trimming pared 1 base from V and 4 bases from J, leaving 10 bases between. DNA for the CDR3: TGTGCCAGCAGCTTAGTTGCGGGGACCACTGAAGCTTTCTTT. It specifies CASSLVAGTTEAFF.

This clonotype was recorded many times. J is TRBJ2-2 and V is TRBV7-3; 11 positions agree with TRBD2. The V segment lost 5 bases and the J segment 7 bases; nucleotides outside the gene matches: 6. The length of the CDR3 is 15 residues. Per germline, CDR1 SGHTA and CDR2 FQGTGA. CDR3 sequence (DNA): TGTGCCAGCAGCCGACTAGCGGGAAGGGGCGGGGAGCTGTTTTTT. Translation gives CASSRLAGRGGELFF.

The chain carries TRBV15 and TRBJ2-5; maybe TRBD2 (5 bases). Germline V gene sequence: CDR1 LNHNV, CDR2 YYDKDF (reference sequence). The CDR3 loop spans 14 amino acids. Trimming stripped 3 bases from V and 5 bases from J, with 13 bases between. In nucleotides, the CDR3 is TGTGCCACCAGCAGGGACTCACCCCAGGAGACCCAGTACTTC. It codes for CATSRDSPQETQYF.

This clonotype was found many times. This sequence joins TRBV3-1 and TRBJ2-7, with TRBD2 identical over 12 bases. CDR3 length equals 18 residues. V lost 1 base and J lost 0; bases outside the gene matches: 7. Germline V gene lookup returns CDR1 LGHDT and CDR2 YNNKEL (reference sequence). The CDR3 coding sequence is TGTGCCAGCAGCCAAGCCGGGACTAGCGGGCCCCGCTCCTACGAGCAGTACTTC. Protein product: CASSQAGTSGPRSYEQYF.

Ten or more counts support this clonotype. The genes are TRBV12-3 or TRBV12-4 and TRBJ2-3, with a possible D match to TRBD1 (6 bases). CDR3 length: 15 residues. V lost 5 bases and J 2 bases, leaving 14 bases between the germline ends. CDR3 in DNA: TGTGCCAGCAGTCCCGGGACACCCGCCACAGATACGCAGTATTTT. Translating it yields CASSPGTPATDTQYF.

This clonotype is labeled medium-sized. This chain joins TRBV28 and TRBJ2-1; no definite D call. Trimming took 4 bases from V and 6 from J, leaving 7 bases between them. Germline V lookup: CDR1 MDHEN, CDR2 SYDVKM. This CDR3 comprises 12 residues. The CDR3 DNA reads TGTGCCAGCAGTTCGTCATCCAATGAGCAGTTCTTC. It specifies CASSSSSNEQFF.

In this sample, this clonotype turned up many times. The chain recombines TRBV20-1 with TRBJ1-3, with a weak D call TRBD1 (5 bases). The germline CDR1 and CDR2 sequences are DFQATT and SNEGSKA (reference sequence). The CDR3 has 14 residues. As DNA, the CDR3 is TGCGCGGGGGGGTTTGAAAGCTCTGGAAACACCATATATTTT. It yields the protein CAGGFESSGNTIYF.

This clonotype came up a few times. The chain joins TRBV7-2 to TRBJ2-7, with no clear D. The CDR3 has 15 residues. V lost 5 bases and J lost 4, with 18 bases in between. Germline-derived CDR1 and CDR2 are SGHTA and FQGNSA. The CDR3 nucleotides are TGTGCCAGCAGCAATCACCGCGGAGCTGCTTACGAGCAGTACTTC. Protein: CASSNHRGAAYEQYF.

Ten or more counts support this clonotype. CDR3 nucleotide sequence: TGTGCCAGCAGCGTCACCGGGGAGCTGTTTTTT. It codes for CASSVTGELFF. V usage is TRBV7-2 and J usage is TRBJ2-2, with no clear D. The V end lost 5 bases, the J end lost 4 bases, and 2 bases lay between the germline ends. CDR1 SGHTA and CDR2 FQGNSA come from the germline V gene. The CDR3 contains 11 residues. The whole variable domain, remainder taken from reference TRBV7-2 and TRBJ2-2, is GAGVSQSPSNKVTEKGKDVELRCDPISGHTALYWYRQSLGQGLEFLIYFQGNSAPDKSGLPSDRFSAERTGGSVSTLTIQRTQQEDSAVYLCASSVTGELFFGEGSRLTVL.

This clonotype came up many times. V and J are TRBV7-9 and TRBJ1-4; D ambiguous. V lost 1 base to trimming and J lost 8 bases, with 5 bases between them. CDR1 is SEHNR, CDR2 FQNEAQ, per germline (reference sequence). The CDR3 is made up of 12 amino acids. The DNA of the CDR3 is TGTGCCAGCAGCTTAGGGGTGGAAAAACTGTTTTTT. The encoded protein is CASSLGVEKLFF.

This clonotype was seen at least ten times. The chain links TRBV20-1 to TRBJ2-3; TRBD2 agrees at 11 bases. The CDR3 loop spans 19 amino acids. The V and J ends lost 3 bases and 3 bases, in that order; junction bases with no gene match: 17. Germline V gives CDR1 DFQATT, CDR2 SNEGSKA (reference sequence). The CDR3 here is CSARFSRVSGRGGTDTQYF. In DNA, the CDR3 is TGCAGTGCTAGGTTTAGTCGGGTTAGCGGGAGGGGTGGTACAGATACGCAGTATTTT.

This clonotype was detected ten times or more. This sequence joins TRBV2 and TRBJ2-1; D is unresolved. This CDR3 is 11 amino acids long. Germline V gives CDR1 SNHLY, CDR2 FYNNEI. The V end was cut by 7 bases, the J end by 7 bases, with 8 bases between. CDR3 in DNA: TGTGCCAGCAACTATTTAAATGAGCAGTTCTTC. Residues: CASNYLNEQFF.

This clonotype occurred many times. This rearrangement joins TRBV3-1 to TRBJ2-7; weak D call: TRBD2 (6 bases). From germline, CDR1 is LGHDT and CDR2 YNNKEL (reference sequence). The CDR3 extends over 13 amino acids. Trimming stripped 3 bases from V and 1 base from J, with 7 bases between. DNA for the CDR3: TGTGCCAGCAGCCACGGGAGTTCCTACGAGCAGTACTTC. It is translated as CASSHGSSYEQYF.

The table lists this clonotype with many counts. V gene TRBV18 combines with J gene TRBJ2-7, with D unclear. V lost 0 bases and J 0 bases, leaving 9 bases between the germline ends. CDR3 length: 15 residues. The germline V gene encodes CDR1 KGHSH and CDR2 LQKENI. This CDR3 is CASSPPGSLSYEQYF. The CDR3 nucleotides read TGTGCCAGCTCACCACCGGGATCTCTCTCCTACGAGCAGTACTTC.

CDR3 sequence (DNA): TGTGCCAGCAAAGTTGGAGGGACAGGGGCCTACGAGCAGTACTTC. Protein: CASKVGGTGAYEQYF. V usage is TRBV5-4 and J usage is TRBJ2-7; 10 positions agree with TRBD1. The CDR3 contains 15 residues. The V gene's germline CDR1 is SGHNT and CDR2 YYREEE (reference sequence). V shed 6 bases, J shed 2 bases, and the junction held 8 bases outside the gene matches.

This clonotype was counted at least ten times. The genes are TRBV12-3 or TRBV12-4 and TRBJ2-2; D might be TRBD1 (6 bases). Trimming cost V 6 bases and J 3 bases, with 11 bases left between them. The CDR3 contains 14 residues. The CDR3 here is CASSLQGHTGELFF. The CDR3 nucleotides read TGTGCCAGCAGCCTACAGGGTCACACCGGGGAGCTGTTTTTT.

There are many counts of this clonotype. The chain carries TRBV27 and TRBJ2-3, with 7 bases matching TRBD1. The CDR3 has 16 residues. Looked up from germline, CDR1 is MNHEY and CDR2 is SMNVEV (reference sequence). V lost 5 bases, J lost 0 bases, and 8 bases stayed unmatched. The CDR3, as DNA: TGTGCCAGCAGTCCTTTAGGGACAGCTAGCACAGATACGCAGTATTTT. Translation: CASSPLGTASTDTQYF.

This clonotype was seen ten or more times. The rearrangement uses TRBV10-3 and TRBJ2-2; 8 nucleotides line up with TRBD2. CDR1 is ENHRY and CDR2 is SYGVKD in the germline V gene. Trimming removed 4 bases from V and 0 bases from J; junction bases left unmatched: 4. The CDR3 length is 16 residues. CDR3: CAISAGLAANTGELFF. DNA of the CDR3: TGTGCCATCAGTGCAGGACTAGCCGCGAACACCGGGGAGCTGTTTTTT.